This T cell receptor beta chain was profiled in a study of T cell repertoires in cytomegalovirus infection. Study details: Recently described HLA-C-restricted plus well-studied HLA-B-restricted CMV epitopes were used. Public TCR beta signatures provided an indication of both CMV infection and a matching HLA type.

TCRdb reprocessed the reads with MiXCR, giving one entry per CDR3 protein. The sample lists approximately 1,000,000 distinct CDR3 sequences, 31% occurring once. The sample holds many counts of this clonotype. Its antigen is undetermined. The source of this sequence is a human donor in good health (CMV status not recorded). Some clones in this sample may be carry-over from other donors' samples. The sample was cultured CD8+ T cells from PBMCs, taken from culture after CMV antigen stimulation.

The CDR3: CASSFPPLQYTGELFF. DNA for the CDR3: TGTGCCAGCAGCTTTCCCCCGTTACAGTACACCGGGGAGCTGTTTTTT. This chain links TRBV7-8 with TRBJ2-2; D gene unclear. The CDR3 loop spans 16 amino acids. The germline CDR1 and CDR2 sequences are SGHVS and FQNEAQ. V was pared by 3 bases and J by 3 bases, with 14 bases between.